This entry is about one T cell receptor (beta chain). This clonotype was observed a few times. Its target antigen remains unknown. No base qualities exist here, and no much larger clone lies one base off it. These data come from a study of response to subunit inactivated influenza vaccine (dated by TCRdb to 2017 to 2018). At the level of the whole study: Deep quantitative profiling of the T cell receptor repertoire was used in the study to follow responses to a trivalent subunit inactivated influenza vaccine.

What the research found in general, with its limitations: According to the authors, only a limited number of new T cells may be recruited by each seasonal influenza vaccination.

The library was produced with RT-PCR. Sequencing used an Illumina HiSeq 2500. The public sequencing data were trimmed at Q25 with fastp and processed into clonotypes with MiXCR by TCRdb, which kept only in-frame beta chains. Rows are combined by CDR3 protein, so each entry shows the most common genes and DNA. For this sample there are fewer than 600,000 distinct CDR3 sequences; 6% to 9% appear just once. Jointly, the top ten make up roughly 13% of the sample. The CDR3 goes from the cysteine to the phenylalanine over 15 residues. Of the read, only the CDR3 DNA is kept; its 45 bases are in frame from base 1. V ends up 5 bases short and J 5 bases short, with an unmatched junction base count of 9. Via the germline V gene, CDR1 is KGHDR and CDR2 SFDVKD.

This clonotype was obtained from a man between 50 and 75 years old who received an inactivated influenza vaccine. Donor details come from another sample of the same person, matched by shared clones. This sequence uses TRBV24-1 and TRBJ2-5; the junction holds 8 bases that match TRBD1. This specimen was PBMCs from blood, taken less than 25 months after vaccination. The sequence in DNA is TGTGCCACCAGTGCCCTTGGCAGGGGGCACGAGACCCAGTACTTC. Translated, this gives CATSALGRGHETQYF.